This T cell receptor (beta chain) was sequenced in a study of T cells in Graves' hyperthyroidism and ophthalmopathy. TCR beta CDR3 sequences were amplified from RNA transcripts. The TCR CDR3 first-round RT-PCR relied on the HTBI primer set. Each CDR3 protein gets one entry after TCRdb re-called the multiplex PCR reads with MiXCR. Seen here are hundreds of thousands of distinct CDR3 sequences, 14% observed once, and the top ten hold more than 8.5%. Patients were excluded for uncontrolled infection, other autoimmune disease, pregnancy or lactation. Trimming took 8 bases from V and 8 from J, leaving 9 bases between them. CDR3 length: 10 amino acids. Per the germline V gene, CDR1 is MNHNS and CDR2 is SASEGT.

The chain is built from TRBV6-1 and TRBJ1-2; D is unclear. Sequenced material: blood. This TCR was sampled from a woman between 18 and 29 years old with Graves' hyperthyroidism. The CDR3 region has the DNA TGTGCCAGCCTCGATCAGGGCTACACCTTC. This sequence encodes CASLDQGYTF.